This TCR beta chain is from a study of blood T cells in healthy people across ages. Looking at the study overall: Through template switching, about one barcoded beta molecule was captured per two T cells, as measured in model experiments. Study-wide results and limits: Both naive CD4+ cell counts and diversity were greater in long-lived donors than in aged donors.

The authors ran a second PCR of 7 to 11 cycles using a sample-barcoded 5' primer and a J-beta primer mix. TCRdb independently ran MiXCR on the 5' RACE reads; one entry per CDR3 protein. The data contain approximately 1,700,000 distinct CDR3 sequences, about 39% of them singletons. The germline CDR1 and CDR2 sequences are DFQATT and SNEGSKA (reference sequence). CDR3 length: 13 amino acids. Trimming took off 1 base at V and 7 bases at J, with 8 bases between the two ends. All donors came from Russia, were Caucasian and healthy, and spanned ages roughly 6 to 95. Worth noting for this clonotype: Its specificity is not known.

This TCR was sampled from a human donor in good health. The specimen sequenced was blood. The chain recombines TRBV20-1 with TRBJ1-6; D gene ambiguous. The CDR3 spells CSARVIRNSPLHF. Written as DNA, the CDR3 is TGCAGTGCTAGAGTGATACGGAATTCACCCCTCCACTTT.